This T cell receptor (beta chain) is drawn from a study of T cell repertoires in cytomegalovirus infection. Study context: The authors relied on CMV epitopes, both recently identified HLA-C-restricted and well-studied HLA-B-restricted. CMV infection and matching HLA type were both indicated by public TCR beta signatures. Findings of the study overall: HLA-C-restricted TCR beta clonotypes specific for CMV led the ex vivo response.

TCRdb re-derived calls from the reads in MiXCR, one entry per CDR3 protein. This sample has some 940,000 distinct CDR3 sequences, with approximately 31% found just once. On this clonotype: Its target is not known.

After removal of 0 bases from V and 0 bases from J, the junction contained 6 bases not matched to a gene. CDR1 and CDR2 from the germline V gene are SGDLS and YYNGEE. The CDR3 has 18 amino acids. This chain connects TRBV9 to TRBJ2-3, with 11 bases that match TRBD2. The sequence was obtained from a human donor in good health (CMV status not recorded). Some clones in this sample may be carry-over from other donors' samples. The sample in question was cultured CD8+ T cells from PBMCs, obtained from culture after CMV antigen stimulation. The CDR3 DNA is TGTGCCAGCAGCGTAGCACTAGCGGGGGTATCAAGCACAGATACGCAGTATTTT. It encodes CASSVALAGVSSTDTQYF. Variable domain in full (rest from reference TRBV9 and TRBJ2-3): DSGVTQTPKHLITATGQRVTLRCSPRSGDLSVYWYQQSLDQGLQFLIQYYNGEERAKGNILERFSAQQFPDLHSELNLSSLELGDSALYFCASSVALAGVSSTDTQYFGPGTRLTVL.